This T cell receptor beta chain was retrieved from a study of blood T cell repertoires in COVID-19. Study details: Spain, Italy and the United States supplied samples that represented acute and convalescent COVID-19.

Trimming shortened V by 10 bases and J by 4 bases, and 11 bases separated the two germline ends. CDR3 length equals 12 residues. Germline CDR1 reads ENHRY; CDR2 reads SYGVKD. The Seattle patients joined while their infection was active and were tracked longitudinally afterward. In the original analysis: It was from reference gene primer amplification that nucleated cell counts were estimated. The table came from immunoSEQ multiplex PCR; TCRdb's copy has only in-frame clones and leaves some out. V and J calls and clone size are given by that table; D and trimming were obtained from the DNA. The data show 200,000 to 250,000 clones, about 88% seen once.

The V call is TRBV10-3, the J call TRBJ2-1; no clear D. Material: peripheral blood. The receptor was isolated from a woman aged 45-59 years with COVID-19, enrolled during active disease. The CDR3 nucleotides are TGTGCCAGCTGTCAGATATACAATGAGCAGTTCTTC. Translated, it gives CASCQIYNEQFF.